Included here is one T cell receptor (beta chain) sequence, with context. Trimming took 6 bases from V and 4 from J, leaving 13 bases between them. The CDR3 length is 14 residues. The germline CDR1 and CDR2 sequences are WSHSY and SAAADI. The data are from a study of blood T cell repertoires in COVID-19. Study-wide context: Some COVID-19 samples were acute and others convalescent; all came from the United States, Italy and Spain. PBMCs, B-cell-depleted T cells, or T cells provided the cDNA or gDNA that made up the material.

In the study's own analysis: Reference gene primer amplification yielded estimated nucleated cell counts. The method was immunoSEQ multiplex PCR; TCRdb's version includes in-frame clones alone and lacks a portion of them. Clonal size and the V and J genes are those of that table, whereas D and trimming came from the DNA. Here the sample spans roughly 190,000 clones, about 86% being singletons. The TCR was taken from a man between 45 and 60 years old with active or convalescent COVID-19. This chain connects TRBV10-2 to TRBJ2-1; tentatively, D is TRBD1 (6 bases). Sequencing was done on a sample of peripheral blood. CDR3 in amino acids: CASRDSSRYNEQFF. CDR3 DNA: TGCGCCAGCAGGGACAGTTCGAGATACAATGAGCAGTTCTTC.